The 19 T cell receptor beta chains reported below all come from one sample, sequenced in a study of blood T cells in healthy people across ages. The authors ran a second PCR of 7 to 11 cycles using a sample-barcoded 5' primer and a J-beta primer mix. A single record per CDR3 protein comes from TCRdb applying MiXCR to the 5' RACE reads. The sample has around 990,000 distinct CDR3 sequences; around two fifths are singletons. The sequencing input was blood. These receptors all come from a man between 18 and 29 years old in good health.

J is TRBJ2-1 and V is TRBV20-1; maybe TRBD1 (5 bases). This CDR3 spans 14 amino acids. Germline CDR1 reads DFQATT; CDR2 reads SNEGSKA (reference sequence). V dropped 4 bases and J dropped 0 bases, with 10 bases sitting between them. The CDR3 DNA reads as TGCAGTGCTATGGGGCCGAGCTCCTACAATGAGCAGTTCTTC. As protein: CSAMGPSSYNEQFF.

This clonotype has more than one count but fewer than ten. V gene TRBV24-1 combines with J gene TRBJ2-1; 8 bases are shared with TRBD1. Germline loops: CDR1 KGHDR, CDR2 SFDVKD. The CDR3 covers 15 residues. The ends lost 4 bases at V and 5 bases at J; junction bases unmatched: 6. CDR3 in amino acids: CATSEGTGLDNEQFF. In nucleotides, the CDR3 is TGTGCCACCAGTGAAGGGACAGGTCTCGACAATGAGCAGTTCTTC.

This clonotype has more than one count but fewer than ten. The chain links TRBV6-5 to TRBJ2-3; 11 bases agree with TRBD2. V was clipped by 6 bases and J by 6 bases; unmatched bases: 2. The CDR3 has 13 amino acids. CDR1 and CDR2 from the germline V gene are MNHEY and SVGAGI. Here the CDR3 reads CASRIAGGDTQYF. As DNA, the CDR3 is TGTGCCAGCAGAATAGCGGGGGGGGATACGCAGTATTTT.

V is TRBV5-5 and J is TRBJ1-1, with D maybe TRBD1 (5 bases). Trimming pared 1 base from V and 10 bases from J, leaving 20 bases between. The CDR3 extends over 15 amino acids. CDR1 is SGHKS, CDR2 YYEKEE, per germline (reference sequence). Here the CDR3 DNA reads TGTGCCAGCAGCTTGTTTGGCCAGGGCGACAGAGGAGCTTTCTTT. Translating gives CASSLFGQGDRGAFF.

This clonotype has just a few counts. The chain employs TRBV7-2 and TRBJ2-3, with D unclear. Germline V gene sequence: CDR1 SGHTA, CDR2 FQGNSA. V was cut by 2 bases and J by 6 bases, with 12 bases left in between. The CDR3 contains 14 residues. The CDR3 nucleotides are TGTGCCAGCAGCTTAATAGGGTTAGGTGATACGCAGTATTTT. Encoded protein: CASSLIGLGDTQYF.

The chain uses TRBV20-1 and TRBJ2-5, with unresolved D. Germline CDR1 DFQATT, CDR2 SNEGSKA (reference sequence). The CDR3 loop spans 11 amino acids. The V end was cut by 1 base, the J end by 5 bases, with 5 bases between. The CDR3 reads CSARAGETQYF. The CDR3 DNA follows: TGCAGTGCTAGAGCTGGGGAGACCCAGTACTTC.

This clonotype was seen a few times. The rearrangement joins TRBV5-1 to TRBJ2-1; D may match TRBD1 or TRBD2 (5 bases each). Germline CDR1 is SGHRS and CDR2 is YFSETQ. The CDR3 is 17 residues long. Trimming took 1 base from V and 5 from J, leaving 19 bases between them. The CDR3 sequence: CASSLTGSRGANNEQFF. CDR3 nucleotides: TGCGCCAGCAGCTTGACGGGGTCCCGTGGGGCTAACAATGAGCAGTTCTTC.

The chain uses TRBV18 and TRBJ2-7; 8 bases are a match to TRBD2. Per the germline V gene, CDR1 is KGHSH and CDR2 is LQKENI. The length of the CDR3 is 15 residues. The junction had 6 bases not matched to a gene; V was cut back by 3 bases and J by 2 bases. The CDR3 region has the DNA TGTGCCAGCTCACCGAGCGGGGGCCCAACCTACGAGCAGTACTTC. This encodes CASSPSGGPTYEQYF.

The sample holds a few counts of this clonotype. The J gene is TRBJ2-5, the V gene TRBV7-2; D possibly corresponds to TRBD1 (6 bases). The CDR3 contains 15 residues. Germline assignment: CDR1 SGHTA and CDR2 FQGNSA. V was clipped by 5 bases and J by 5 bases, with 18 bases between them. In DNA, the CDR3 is TGTGCCAGCAGCCCGCTCGGACAGACAAAGGAGACCCAGTACTTC. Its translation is CASSPLGQTKETQYF. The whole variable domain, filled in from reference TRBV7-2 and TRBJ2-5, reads GAGVSQSPSNKVTEKGKDVELRCDPISGHTALYWYRQSLGQGLEFLIYFQGNSAPDKSGLPSDRFSAERTGGSVSTLTIQRTQQEDSAVYLCASSPLGQTKETQYFGPGTRLLVL.

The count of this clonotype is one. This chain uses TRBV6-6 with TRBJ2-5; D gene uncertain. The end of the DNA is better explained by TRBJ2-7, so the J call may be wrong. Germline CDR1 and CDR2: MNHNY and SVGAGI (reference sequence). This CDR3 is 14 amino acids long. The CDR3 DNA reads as TGTGCCAGCACCACACCGGACGGGTCCTACGAGCAGTACTTC. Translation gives CASTTPDGSYEQYF.

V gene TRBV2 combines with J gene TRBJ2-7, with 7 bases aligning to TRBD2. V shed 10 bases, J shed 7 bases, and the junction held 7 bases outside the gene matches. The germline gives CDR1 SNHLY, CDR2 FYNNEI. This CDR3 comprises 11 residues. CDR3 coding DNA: TGTGCCATAGCGAGGGACTATGAGCAGTACTTC. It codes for CAIARDYEQYF.

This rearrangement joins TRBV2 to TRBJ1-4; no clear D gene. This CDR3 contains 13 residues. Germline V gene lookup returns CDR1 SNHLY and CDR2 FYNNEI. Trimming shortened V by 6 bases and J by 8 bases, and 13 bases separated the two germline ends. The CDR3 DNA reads TGTGCCAGCAGCCCCCCCCTGGTAGAAAAACTGTTTTTT. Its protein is CASSPPLVEKLFF.

For the CDR3, the DNA is TGCAGTGCTAGAGCGCCCACCGGTGGGGACACTGAAGCTTTCTTT. It codes for CSARAPTGGDTEAFF. J is TRBJ1-1 and V is TRBV20-1; D not resolved. Germline V gives CDR1 DFQATT, CDR2 SNEGSKA (reference sequence). Trimming stripped 1 base from V and 3 bases from J, with 15 bases between. The CDR3 runs to 15 residues.

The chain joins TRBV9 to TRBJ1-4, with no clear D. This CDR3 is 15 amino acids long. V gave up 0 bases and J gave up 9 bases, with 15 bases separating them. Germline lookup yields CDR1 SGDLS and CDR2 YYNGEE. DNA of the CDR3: TGTGCCAGCAGCGTAGATGGGTCCGGTTCAAAAAAACTGTTTTTT. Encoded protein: CASSVDGSGSKKLFF.

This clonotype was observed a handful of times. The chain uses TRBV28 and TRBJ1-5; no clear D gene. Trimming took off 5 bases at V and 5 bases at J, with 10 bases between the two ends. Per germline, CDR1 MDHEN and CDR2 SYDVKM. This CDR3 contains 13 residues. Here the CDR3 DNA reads TGTGCCAGCAGTCCAGCAGGCCATCAGCCCCAGCATTTT. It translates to CASSPAGHQPQHF.

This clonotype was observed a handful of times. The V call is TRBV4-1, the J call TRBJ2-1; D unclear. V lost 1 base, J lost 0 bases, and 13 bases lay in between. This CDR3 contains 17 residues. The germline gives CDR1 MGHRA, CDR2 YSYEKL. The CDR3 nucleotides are TGCGCCAGCAGCCAAGCGGGCTTCCCGAGCTCCTACAATGAGCAGTTCTTC. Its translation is CASSQAGFPSSYNEQFF.

The CDR3 here is CASSQQARRETQFF. In DNA, the CDR3 is TGTGCCAGCAGTCAGCAAGCGCGGAGAGAGACCCAGTTCTTC. J is TRBJ2-1 and V is TRBV28; no firm D call. Germline CDR1 is MDHEN and CDR2 is SYDVKM. V was cut by 5 bases and J by 13 bases, with 21 bases left in between. This CDR3 spans 14 amino acids.

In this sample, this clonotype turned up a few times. CDR3 protein: CSVQGATGANVLTF. The CDR3 bases are TGCAGCGTTCAGGGGGCGACTGGGGCCAACGTCCTGACTTTC. V and J are TRBV29-1 and TRBJ2-6; 8 positions match TRBD1. The ends lost 5 bases at V and 2 bases at J; junction bases unmatched: 2. The CDR3 is made up of 14 amino acids. Germline V gene lookup returns CDR1 SQVTM and CDR2 ANQGSEA.

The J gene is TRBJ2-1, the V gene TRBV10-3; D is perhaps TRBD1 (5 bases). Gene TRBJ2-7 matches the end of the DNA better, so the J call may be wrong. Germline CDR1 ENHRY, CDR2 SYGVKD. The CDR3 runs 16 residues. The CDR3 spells CAISESQGPIYNEQYF. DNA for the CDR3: TGTGCCATCAGTGAGTCGCAGGGTCCTATCTACAATGAGCAGTACTTC.